Presented here are 14 T cell receptor beta chains from one specimen sequenced in a study of blood T cell repertoires in COVID-19. Assay: immunoSEQ multiplex PCR; the TCRdb copy retains only in-frame clones and omits some. The sample has 65,000 to 85,000 clones, 79% seen once; the top ten hold roughly 5.9%. The sequenced sample was peripheral blood. These receptors were obtained from a woman aged 80 or over with active or convalescent COVID-19.

This chain uses TRBV4-1 with TRBJ1-1; D is possibly TRBD1 (6 bases). The CDR3 runs to 15 residues. With 2 bases removed from V and 8 bases from J, the gap between germline ends came to 18 bases. The germline gives CDR1 MGHRA, CDR2 YSYEKL. The CDR3 DNA is TGCGCCAGCAGCCAATCTCGGTTAGGGGGTGAAGAAGCTTTCTTT. Translated: CASSQSRLGGEEAFF.

This clone was found a few times. This chain joins TRBV6-5 and TRBJ2-7, with TRBD1 matching over 8 bases. The CDR3 loop spans 15 amino acids. Per germline, CDR1 MNHEY and CDR2 SVGAGI. V gave up 5 bases and J gave up 4 bases; unmatched junction bases: 10. In DNA, the CDR3 is TGTGCCAGCAGTACGACAGGGGCTTGGGTTTACGAGCAGTACTTC. Its translation: CASSTTGAWVYEQYF.

This chain joins TRBV25-1 and TRBJ2-7; TRBD1 might be the D (6 bases). Germline lookup yields CDR1 MGHDK and CDR2 SYGVNS. This CDR3 is 13 amino acids long. V shed 6 bases and J shed 5 bases, with 14 bases lying between them. CDR3 in amino acids: CASSFTGTDEQYF. CDR3 DNA sequence: TGTGCCAGCAGCTTCACAGGGACGGACGAGCAGTACTTC.

The genes are TRBV5-1 and TRBJ1-1; unclear D gene. The V gene lost 1 base and the J gene lost 3 bases, with 7 bases spanning the gap. The CDR3 consists of 13 residues. The germline V gene encodes CDR1 SGHRS and CDR2 YFSETQ. CDR3 in amino acids: CASSLILDTEAFF. CDR3 DNA sequence: TGCGCCAGCAGCTTGATCCTTGACACTGAAGCTTTCTTT. The full variable domain, with the rest looked up from reference TRBV5-1 and TRBJ1-1, is KAGVTQTPRYLIKTRGQQVTLSCSPISGHRSVSWYQQTPGQGLQFLFEYFSETQRNKGNFPGRFSGRQFSNSRSEMNVSTLELGDSALYLCASSLILDTEAFFGQGTRLTVV.

The genes are TRBV6-5 and TRBJ2-1; D is ambiguous. This CDR3 region has 12 residues. CDR1 and CDR2 from the germline V gene are MNHEY and SVGAGI. The V gene lost 8 bases and the J gene lost 2 bases, with 7 bases spanning the gap. The CDR3 loop reads CASGPAYNEQFF. The DNA of the CDR3 is TGTGCCAGCGGCCCAGCCTACAATGAGCAGTTCTTC.

This clone was seen just once. V usage is TRBV14 and J usage is TRBJ1-6, with D unclear. V lost 4 bases, J lost 4 bases, and 14 bases lay in between. Germline CDR1 SGHDN, CDR2 FVKESK. CDR3 length: 16 amino acids. CDR3 nucleotides: TGTGCCAGCAGCCCCCCCTTCCCTCCTTATAATTCACCCCTCCACTTT. Its protein product is CASSPPFPPYNSPLHF.

The J gene is TRBJ1-3, the V gene TRBV7-2, with D unresolved. CDR1 and CDR2 from the germline V gene are SGHTA and FQGNSA. The CDR3 has 14 residues. The V gene lost 1 base and the J gene lost 0 bases, with 4 bases spanning the gap. CDR3 sequence: CASSLEYSGNTIYF. The CDR3 coding sequence is TGTGCCAGCAGCTTAGAATACTCTGGAAACACCATATATTTT.

The V and J genes are TRBV18 and TRBJ1-5, with TRBD1 identical over 8 bases. Trimming cost V 4 bases and J 7 bases; bases outside gene matches: 12. The germline CDR1 and CDR2 sequences are KGHSH and LQKENI. This CDR3 spans 16 amino acids. The DNA for the CDR3 is TGTGCCAGCTCACTGACCATGGGGGGGACAGGCCAGCCCCAGCATTTT. It translates to CASSLTMGGTGQPQHF.

This clone was seen only a few times. The chain carries TRBV6-2 or TRBV6-3 and TRBJ1-5; the D gene is possibly TRBD1 (6 bases). Trimming left V 4 bases short and J 6 bases short, with 16 bases between. The CDR3 sequence is 15 residues long. Germline CDR1 is MNHEY and CDR2 is SVGEGT. The CDR3 loop is CASSSLQGRFQPQHF. The CDR3 nucleotides read TGTGCCAGCAGTTCCCTCCAGGGGCGGTTTCAGCCCCAGCATTTT.

The V call is TRBV7-9, the J call TRBJ1-2, with D perhaps matching TRBD1 (6 bases). The CDR3 has 16 amino acids. CDR1 is SEHNR, CDR2 FQNEAQ, per germline (reference sequence). Trimming took 5 bases from V and 2 from J, leaving 18 bases between them. Here the CDR3 reads CASSPTANRENYGYTF. DNA for the CDR3: TGTGCCAGCAGCCCTACCGCAAACAGGGAGAACTATGGCTACACCTTC.

The chain combines TRBV5-1 with TRBJ2-2, with 9 bases matching TRBD2. V trimming: 2 bases; J trimming: 2 bases; junction bases outside the gene matches: 13. CDR1 is SGHRS, CDR2 YFSETQ, per germline. The CDR3 length is 19 residues. CDR3 coding DNA: TGCGCCAGCAGCTTAGGGGAACAGGGCCTAGCGGGAAACACCGGGGAGCTGTTTTTT. Its protein product is CASSLGEQGLAGNTGELFF.

The genes are TRBV28 and TRBJ2-5; 14 bases agree with TRBD2. The junction had 8 bases not matched to a gene; V was cut back by 6 bases and J by 5 bases. The CDR3 spans 16 residues. Looked up from germline, CDR1 is MDHEN and CDR2 is SYDVKM. CDR3 region: CASRRLAGGWGETQYF. The CDR3 DNA sequence: TGTGCCAGCAGGAGACTAGCGGGAGGGTGGGGTGAGACCCAGTACTTC. Complete variable domain (other parts from reference TRBV28 and TRBJ2-5): DVKVTQSSRYLVKRTGEKVFLECVQDMDHENMFWYRQDPGLGLRLIYFSYDVKMKEKGDIPEGYSVSREKKERFSLILESASTNQTSMYLCASRRLAGGWGETQYFGPGTRLLVL.

The sample holds a few counts of this clone. The V gene is TRBV5-1, the J gene TRBJ2-7; D is ambiguous. Trimming removed 6 bases at V and 5 bases at J, with 12 bases between. Per the germline V gene, CDR1 is SGHRS and CDR2 is YFSETQ. The CDR3 sequence is 12 residues long. The CDR3 reads CASTGAWDEQYF. DNA of the CDR3: TGCGCCAGCACCGGAGCGTGGGACGAGCAGTACTTC.

This clone was found once. This chain uses TRBV5-1 with TRBJ2-5, with D possibly matching TRBD1 (8 bases). CDR1 and CDR2 from the germline V gene are SGHRS and YFSETQ. The CDR3 sequence is 15 residues long. The ends were cut back, 1 base at V and 4 bases at J, with 14 bases in the middle. The CDR3 region has the DNA TGCGCCAGCAGCTTGAATACAGGGGGGGGAGAGACCCAGTACTTC. Encoded protein: CASSLNTGGGETQYF. Combining the CDR3 with reference TRBV5-1 and TRBJ2-5 gives the whole variable domain KAGVTQTPRYLIKTRGQQVTLSCSPISGHRSVSWYQQTPGQGLQFLFEYFSETQRNKGNFPGRFSGRQFSNSRSEMNVSTLELGDSALYLCASSLNTGGGETQYFGPGTRLLVL.